These T cell receptor beta chains were read from a single sample in a study of human versus mouse CDR3 diversity and MHC coevolution. Clones were read by immunoSEQ multiplex PCR, and TCRdb kept only the in-frame ones, dropping some. The sample shows some 82,000 clones, 93% of them seen only once. Sequencing input: naive CD4+ T cells from blood. The source of these receptors is a person between 30 and 69 years old in good health. The CDR3 runs from the conserved cysteine through the conserved F or W. A D gene is named only where the DNA matches it firmly. Expanded clones get a size class; other rows say once, few or many, or leave the size out.

J	D	size	V	DNA	CDR3
TRBJ1-2	TRBD1	-	TRBV6-5	TGTGCCAGCAGTTACTCGTTTACAGGGGGCGATGGCTACACCTTC	CASSYSFTGGDGYTF
TRBJ2-1	TRBD1	-	TRBV7-9	TGTGCCAGCAGCTTAGGACAGGGACCCTACAATGAGCAGTTCTTC	CASSLGQGPYNEQFF
TRBJ2-1	TRBD1	few	TRBV6-1	TGTGCCAGTACCGCGGGACAGGACTCCTACAATGAGCAGTTCTTC	CASTAGQDSYNEQFF
TRBJ2-5	-	once	TRBV5-1	TGCGCCAGCAGCTTGTCACAGGGCGGGGAGACCCAGTACTTC	CASSLSQGGETQYF
TRBJ1-1	-	few	TRBV18	TGTGCCAGCTCAGTCAAGCCGAACACTGAAGCTTTCTTT	CASSVKPNTEAFF
TRBJ2-4	-	-	TRBV6-5	TGTGCCGGCAGTTACCGGCAGGCCCCGCCAAAAAACATTCAGTACTTC	CAGSYRQAPPKNIQYF
TRBJ1-2	-	-	TRBV14	TGTGCCAGCAGCCAAGACTATGGGGGGGGCGCGAGCTACACCTTC	CASSQDYGGGASYTF
TRBJ1-6	-	-	TRBV9	TGTGCCAGCAGCGTACAGGCGGGGAATTCACCCCCCCACTTT	CASSVQAGNSPPHF
TRBJ1-5	-	-	TRBV9	TGTGCCAGCAGCGTAGGGCGGCTTAGCAATCAGCCCCAGCATTTT	CASSVGRLSNQPQHF
TRBJ2-7	-	-	TRBV7-2	TGTGCCAGCAGCTTACTCGAGCCCTACGAGCAGTACTTC	CASSLLEPYEQYF
TRBJ1-3	TRBD1	once	TRBV9	TGTGCCAGCAGCGTCAAGGCGGGTGACAGGGGTCTTGGGGGGGGAAACACCATATATTTT	CASSVKAGDRGLGGGNTIYF
TRBJ2-7	TRBD2	-	TRBV5-1	TGCGCCAGCACCCTACCCTCGGGTAGCGGGATGGACGAGCAGTACTTC	CASTLPSGSGMDEQYF
TRBJ2-3	-	-	TRBV29-1	TGCAGCGTTGGAGGGCCTAGCACAGATACGCAGTATTTT	CSVGGPSTDTQYF
TRBJ1-5	-	-	TRBV9	TGTGCCAGCAGCCCTCGGGGGGACTCTCAGCCCCAGCATTTT	CASSPRGDSQPQHF
TRBJ2-6	TRBD2	-	TRBV4-3	TGCGCCAGCAGCCAAGATCGGGGGGGGCAACTAACTGGGGCCAACGTCCTGACTTTC	CASSQDRGGQLTGANVLTF
TRBJ1-2	TRBD1	-	TRBV5-4	TGTGCCAGCAGCCCGGACAGGAACTATGGCTACACCTTC	CASSPDRNYGYTF
TRBJ1-1	-	once	TRBV6-5	TGTGCCAGCAGTTTCACGATTACGCCCCGGGGCACTGAAGCTTTCTTT	CASSFTITPRGTEAFF
TRBJ1-2	-	once	TRBV29-1	TGCAGCGTTTCAGGCAGGGAGGATGGCTACACCTTC	CSVSGREDGYTF
TRBJ1-1	TRBD1	-	TRBV25-1	TGTGCCAGGCCGACGGGAGGGGGCGGTAAGACTTTCTTT	CARPTGGGGKTFF
TRBJ2-7	-	-	TRBV15	TGTGCCACCAGCAGAGAGGGACTGGTATACGAGCAGTACTTC	CATSREGLVYEQYF
TRBJ2-3	TRBD2	-	TRBV27	TGTGCCAGCAGTCTAGGACTAGCGGGGGTAGATACGCAGTATTTT	CASSLGLAGVDTQYF
TRBJ1-1	-	-	TRBV7-2	TGTGCCAGCAGCTTAGATGTTGGGGGCCCGAGCCGGACTGAAGCTTTCTTT	CASSLDVGGPSRTEAFF
TRBJ2-1	-	-	TRBV18	TGTGCCAGCTCAAGGGGTTCAACCTACAATGAGCAGTTCTTC	CASSRGSTYNEQFF
TRBJ1-4	TRBD1	-	TRBV7-3	TGTGCCAGCAGCAAACAGGGGGCCCCTAATGAAAAACTGTTTTTT	CASSKQGAPNEKLFF
TRBJ1-1	-	-	TRBV6-6	TGTGCCAGCAGACATGCTACGGGGATGAACACTGAAGCTTTCTTT	CASRHATGMNTEAFF
TRBJ1-2	-	-	TRBV29-1	TGCAGCGTTGAACTATTAGTGGGCTACACCTTC	CSVELLVGYTF
TRBJ1-5	-	-	TRBV6-4	TGTGCCAGCAGTCCCCAGGGGACCAATCAGCCCCAGCATTTT	CASSPQGTNQPQHF
TRBJ2-7	TRBD1	once	TRBV18	TGTGCCAGCTCACCAGGACAGGCGTCGGGCGAGCAGTACTTC	CASSPGQASGEQYF
TRBJ2-5	TRBD2	-	TRBV7-9	TGTGCCAGCAGCTTAGCTGGGACTAGCGGGGTGAGGGGAGAGACCCAGTACTTC	CASSLAGTSGVRGETQYF
TRBJ2-1	TRBD1	once	TRBV29-1	TGCAGCGTTTCCAGCTCCGGGACAGGCTCCTACAATGAGCAGTTCTTC	CSVSSSGTGSYNEQFF
TRBJ2-4	-	-	TRBV18	TGTGCCAGCTCACCGGGAGGGGGAGACGGCATTCAGTACTTC	CASSPGGGDGIQYF
TRBJ1-4	-	-	TRBV30	TGTGCCTGGAGTGGGCAGACTAATGAAAAACTGTTTTTT	CAWSGQTNEKLFF
TRBJ1-3	-	few	TRBV2	TGTGCCAGCAACCCTGGGCACACCATATATTTT	CASNPGHTIYF
TRBJ1-1	-	-	TRBV5-1	TGCGCCAGCAGCCCCCAGACACAGAACACTGAAGCTTTCTTT	CASSPQTQNTEAFF
TRBJ2-5	TRBD1	-	TRBV5-1	TGCGCCAGCAGCACAGGGGGCGGAGAGACCCAGTACTTC	CASSTGGGETQYF
TRBJ2-1	-	-	TRBV2	TGTGCCAGCAGTCCGCTACTAGAGACTAAGAATGAGCAGTTCTTC	CASSPLLETKNEQFF
TRBJ1-5	TRBD1	-	TRBV19	TGTGCCAGTACTGTGACAGGGGGCGGGATTCAAGCCCAGCATTTT	CASTVTGGGIQAQHF
TRBJ2-2	TRBD1	-	TRBV5-4	TGTGCCAGCAGCTTAGGACAGGAAGGGGAGCTGTTTTTT	CASSLGQEGELFF